This TCR beta chain comes out of a study of blood T cells in healthy people across ages. Regarding the study as a whole: What prevented conclusive comparison of naive and antigen-experienced cells was that PBMCs were unsorted. Calculation of diversity from one million T cells yielded estimates considered to be underestimates. The CMV status of each donor remained undetermined, and this could have confounded shifts in expanded clonotypes.

Through a sample-barcoded 5' primer and a J-beta primer mix, a second PCR was run for 7 to 11 cycles. One entry per CDR3 protein results from TCRdb running MiXCR on the 5' RACE reads. Among hundreds of thousands of distinct CDR3 sequences listed, 58% were seen once. V shed 0 bases and J shed 2 bases, with 11 bases lying between them. Germline loops: CDR1 MNHEY, CDR2 SVGAGI. CDR3 size: 15 residues. PBMCs, at least 7 million per sample, were isolated. A word on this clonotype: The antigen is not known.

The sample was blood. The chain uses TRBV6-5 and TRBJ2-7; weak D call: TRBD1 (5 bases). This clonotype was obtained from a man between 60 and 75 years old in good health. The CDR3 loop is CASSYSTAGPYEQYF. The CDR3 nucleotides are TGTGCCAGCAGTTACTCGACGGCAGGGCCCTACGAGCAGTACTTC.